This passage covers 20 T cell receptor beta chains from one sample sequenced in a study of tissue T cells after allogeneic stem cell transplantation. Some clones are missing from TCRdb's copy, which holds only in-frame ones; the method was immunoSEQ multiplex PCR. The sample contains under 8,000 clones, 48% of which appear only once. Time point given: mouse harvest day 7 after allogeneic transplant. The graft held 10^6 splenic CD5+ T cells and 10^7 T-cell-depleted bone marrow cells. The sequenced material came from lymph node tissue. The receptors shown here come from a female BALB/c mouse given C57BL/6 T cells with graft-versus-host disease after an allogeneic hematopoietic cell transplant.

Note on this clone: Germline and genes: mouse. The read ends 1 residue before the CDR3 terminus; that terminus is restored from the germline J gene. V usage is TRBV31 and J usage is TRBJ2-7, with D perhaps given as TRBD1 or TRBD2 (5 bases each). Trimming removed 0 bases from V and 0 bases from J, with 6 bases in between. The length of the CDR3 is 13 residues. Per germline, CDR1 GKSSPN and CDR2 SITVG. CDR3 sequence: CAWSLGVSYEQYF. CDR3 DNA, as far as it was read: TGTGCCTGGAGTCTGGGGGTCTCCTATGAACAGTAC.

This clone is labeled large. Gene names denote mouse genes. The read terminates 1 residue ahead of where the CDR3 ends, so the germline J gene completes it. The chain couples TRBV13-3 to TRBJ1-2, with a weak D call TRBD1 (5 bases). This CDR3 spans 12 amino acids. The germline CDR1 and CDR2 sequences are NNHDY and SYVADS. Between the trimmed V and J ends, which lost 2 bases and 6 bases, there was a span of 8 bases. CDR3 in amino acids: CASSDGGPDYTF. Partial CDR3 DNA: TGTGCCAGCAGTGACGGGGGTCCCGACTACACC.

Points on this clone: Gene names denote mouse genes. The read terminates 1 residue before the CDR3 end, so the remaining end is supplied by the germline J gene. This sequence joins TRBV26 and TRBJ2-3; the D gene is possibly TRBD1 (6 bases). Germline lookup yields CDR1 KGHPV and CDR2 FQNQEV (reference sequence). Trimming took 4 bases from V and 5 from J, leaving 10 bases between them. The CDR3 has 13 amino acids. CDR3 protein: CASSHTGRETLYF. The CDR3 bases that were read are TGTGCCAGCAGTCACACAGGGAGAGAAACGCTGTAT.

As for this clone: Gene names are mouse gene names. The CDR3 end falls 1 residue outside the read, so it is completed with the germline J gene. The chain couples TRBV26 to TRBJ2-2; 12 bases map to TRBD2. The germline gives CDR1 KGHPV, CDR2 FQNQEV (reference sequence). V gave up 6 bases and J gave up 3 bases; unmatched junction bases: 5. The CDR3 length is 16 residues. CDR3 region: CASSPTGGAHTGQLYF. The CDR3 DNA, read in part, is TGTGCCAGCAGCCCGACTGGGGGGGCGCACACCGGGCAGCTCTAC.

As for this clone: Mouse gene names apply. The read terminates 1 residue ahead of where the CDR3 ends, so the germline J gene completes it. The rearrangement uses TRBV5 and TRBJ1-1; 8 bases agree with TRBD1. CDR1 LGHNA and CDR2 YNLKQL come from the germline V gene (reference sequence). The CDR3 has 14 amino acids. Losses at the gene ends were 2 bases for V and 1 base for J; bases not matched to a gene: 0. CDR3 DNA (partial): TGTGCCAGCAGCCAACAGGGGGCGAACACAGAAGTCTTC. Its protein is CASSQQGANTEVF. The entire CDR3 sequence reads CASSQQGANTEVFF.

About this clone: Each gene name is a mouse one. The CDR3 goes on 1 residue after the read ends, and that part is filled in from the germline J gene. The chain carries TRBV13-2 and TRBJ2-1; TRBD1 matches 7 bases. This CDR3 has 13 residues. Germline CDR1 is NNHNN and CDR2 is SYGAGS (reference sequence). V lost 3 bases, J lost 4 bases, and 1 base stayed unmatched. The CDR3 region is CASGVGQYAEQFF. Partial CDR3 DNA: TGTGCCAGCGGTGTGGGACAGTATGCTGAGCAGTTC.

Concerning this clone itself: Gene names are the mouse ones. The part of the CDR3 DNA that was read is TGTGCCAGCTCTCTCGAAGGAAACACAGAAGTCTTC. Protein product: CASSLEGNTEVF. The CDR3 in its entirety is CASSLEGNTEVFF. This rearrangement joins TRBV12-1 to TRBJ1-1; no reliable D call. The missing CDR3 end, 1 residue past where the read stops, is filled in from the germline J gene. CDR3 length: 13 residues. V dropped 0 bases and J dropped 1 base, with 5 bases sitting between them. Germline CDR1 and CDR2: SGHSN and HYEKVE.

In regard to this clone: Gene names refer to mouse genes. The sequence runs out 1 residue before the end of the CDR3; the remainder is reconstructed from the germline J gene. The chain carries TRBV26 and TRBJ1-2; 9 nucleotides match TRBD1. Trimming took 1 base from V and 0 from J; bases not matched to a gene: 0. CDR3 length: 15 residues. Germline loops: CDR1 KGHPV, CDR2 FQNQEV (reference sequence). CDR3 loop: CASSLWTGANSDYTF. CDR3 bases read: TGTGCCAGCAGTCTGTGGACAGGGGCAAACTCCGACTACACC.

By sample fraction, this clone is medium-sized. These gene names are mouse names. The read terminates 1 residue before the CDR3 end, so the remaining end is supplied by the germline J gene. The chain couples TRBV15 to TRBJ2-2; TRBD2 matches 9 bases. The V gene end was trimmed by 1 base and the J gene end by 4 bases; junction bases not matched to a gene: 4. The V gene's germline CDR1 is SGHND and CDR2 FRSKSL. The CDR3 consists of 16 residues. CDR3 DNA (partial): TGTGCCAGCAGTTTAGTGGGGGGGCGCGCCACCGGGCAGCTCTAC. Translating gives CASSLVGGRATGQLY. The whole CDR3 reads CASSLVGGRATGQLYF.

Comment on this clone: Gene names follow the mouse nomenclature. Read sequence stops 1 residue before the CDR3 end, and the germline J gene provides the missing end. V and J are TRBV26 and TRBJ2-4; possibly TRBD1 for D (6 bases). Between the trimmed V and J ends, which lost 2 bases and 3 bases, there was a span of 6 bases. The CDR3 sequence is 13 residues long. The germline V gene has CDR1 KGHPV and CDR2 FQNQEV (reference sequence). The CDR3 DNA, read in part, is TGTGCCAGCAGTCTGGGACAGCAAAACACCTTGTAC. This translates into CASSLGQQNTLY. The entire CDR3 protein is CASSLGQQNTLYF.

About this clone itself: Genes and germline are mouse. The sequence runs out 1 residue before the end of the CDR3; the remainder is reconstructed from the germline J gene. V usage is TRBV12-2 and J usage is TRBJ2-4; 9 bases agree with TRBD2. Germline trimming cut 0 bases from V and 6 bases from J; bases unmatched to any gene: 3. The germline gives CDR1 SGHLS, CDR2 HYDKME. The CDR3 is 14 residues long. The CDR3 loop reads CASSLLTGGNTLYF. Partial CDR3 DNA: TGTGCCAGCTCTCTCCTCACTGGGGGGAACACCTTGTAC.

This clone was found a few times. The gene names given are mouse names. The read ends 1 residue shy of where the CDR3 ends; the end is completed using the germline J gene. The chain joins TRBV26 to TRBJ2-7; D is possibly TRBD1 (6 bases). The V end lost 3 bases, the J end lost 7 bases, and 13 bases lay between the germline ends. The CDR3 totals 13 residues. The germline V gene has CDR1 KGHPV and CDR2 FQNQEV (reference sequence). CDR3: CASSLYRDGEQYF. The covered CDR3 bases are TGTGCCAGCAGTCTTTACAGGGATGGAGAACAGTAC.

This clone is termed large. The listed genes are named as in mouse. The CDR3 end lies 1 residue beyond the end of the read and is filled in from the germline J gene. J is TRBJ2-7 and V is TRBV19; 10 bases are shared with TRBD2. Germline assignment: CDR1 FNHDT and CDR2 SITEND (reference sequence). The V segment lost 3 bases and the J segment 1 base; nucleotides outside the gene matches: 4. The CDR3 spans 15 residues. Incomplete CDR3 DNA: TGTGCCAGCAGTACCTTACTGGGGGGGTCCTATGAACAGTAC. Protein product: CASSTLLGGSYEQY. The CDR3 in its entirety is CASSTLLGGSYEQYF.

On this clone: Genes here carry mouse names. The observed sequence ends 1 residue before the CDR3 terminus, with the missing tail filled in from the germline J gene. V gene TRBV3 combines with J gene TRBJ1-1; the D gene is possibly TRBD1 (6 bases). CDR3 size: 14 residues. The germline V gene has CDR1 SNHLY and CDR2 FYNGKV (reference sequence). Deletions cut 3 bases from V and 0 bases from J, with 8 bases between. CDR3 protein: CASSFRTANTEVFF. CDR3 bases read: TGTGCCAGCAGCTTTAGGACAGCAAACACAGAAGTCTTC.

This clone occurred once. Genes and germline come from the mouse. The sequenced fragment ends 1 residue before the CDR3 boundary, so the rest is inferred from the germline J gene. V is TRBV3 and J is TRBJ1-4; 12 bases line up with TRBD1. Germline V gene data show CDR1 as SNHLY and CDR2 as FYNGKV (reference sequence). The CDR3 runs 15 residues. The trim removed 4 bases at V and 7 bases at J, leaving 4 bases unmatched. The CDR3 sequence: CASSWGQGASERLFF. CDR3 DNA (partial): TGTGCCAGCAGCTGGGGACAGGGGGCAAGCGAAAGATTATTT.

As for this clone: The gene names given are mouse names. The read gets to within 1 residue of the CDR3 end, and the germline J gene fills in the rest. V is TRBV12-2 and J is TRBJ2-1, with D unclear. This CDR3 comprises 13 residues. V was shortened by 0 bases and J by 3 bases, with 5 bases between the two germline ends. Germline lookup yields CDR1 SGHLS and CDR2 HYDKME. CDR3 sequence: CASSLAIYAEQFF. The CDR3 DNA, read in part, is TGTGCCAGCTCTCTCGCCATCTATGCTGAGCAGTTC.

In this sample, this clone turned up a few times. Gene names and germline match the mouse. The read terminates 1 residue ahead of where the CDR3 ends, so the germline J gene completes it. The chain links TRBV13-3 to TRBJ2-5, with no clear D. V shed 5 bases and J shed 0 bases, with 7 bases lying between them. Germline V gene lookup returns CDR1 NNHDY and CDR2 SYVADS. CDR3 length: 13 residues. The CDR3 sequence: CASREGNQDTQYF. The CDR3 bases that were read are TGTGCCAGCAGGGAGGGTAACCAAGACACCCAGTAC.

Concerning this clone itself: Mouse names are used for the genes. The covered CDR3 bases are TGTGCCAGCAGTCCCGGGACAGGGGAAGACACCCAGTAC. Translated: CASSPGTGEDTQY. The full CDR3 reads CASSPGTGEDTQYF. The chain has TRBV26 and TRBJ2-5, with 10 nucleotides matching TRBD1. From the germline J gene comes the end of the CDR3, since the read stops 1 residue before it. This CDR3 spans 14 amino acids. Germline CDR1 KGHPV, CDR2 FQNQEV (reference sequence). V was clipped by 4 bases and J by 4 bases; unmatched bases: 2.

A remark on this clone: Any gene name here is a mouse gene name. The read terminates 1 residue before the CDR3 end, so the remaining end is supplied by the germline J gene. The chain uses TRBV13-2 and TRBJ1-1; D unclear. The CDR3 has 12 amino acids. Trimming removed 0 bases at V and 4 bases at J, with 4 bases between. Germline loops: CDR1 NNHNN, CDR2 SYGAGS (reference sequence). CDR3 DNA, as far as it was read: TGTGCCAGCGGTGATGGGGGCACAGAAGTCTTC. Amino acids: CASGDGGTEVF. The entire CDR3 sequence reads CASGDGGTEVFF.

This clone is medium-sized by share. Gene names and germline match the mouse. From the germline J gene comes the end of the CDR3, since the read stops 1 residue before it. J is TRBJ1-1 and V is TRBV3; 7 positions match TRBD1. V trimming: 2 bases; J trimming: 1 base; junction bases outside the gene matches: 4. Germline lookup yields CDR1 SNHLY and CDR2 FYNGKV (reference sequence). This CDR3 region has 15 residues. CDR3 DNA, as far as it was read: TGTGCCAGCAGCTTATCTCGACAGGGGAACACAGAAGTCTTC. It translates to CASSLSRQGNTEVF. Given in full, the CDR3 is CASSLSRQGNTEVFF. Full variable domain (rest looked up from reference TRBV3 and TRBJ1-1): GPKVLQIPSHQIIDMGQMVTLNCDPVSNHLYFYWYKQILGQQMEFLVNFYNGKVMEKSKLFKDQFSVERPDGSYFTLKIQPTALEDSAVYFCASSLSRQGNTEVFFGKGTRLTVV.